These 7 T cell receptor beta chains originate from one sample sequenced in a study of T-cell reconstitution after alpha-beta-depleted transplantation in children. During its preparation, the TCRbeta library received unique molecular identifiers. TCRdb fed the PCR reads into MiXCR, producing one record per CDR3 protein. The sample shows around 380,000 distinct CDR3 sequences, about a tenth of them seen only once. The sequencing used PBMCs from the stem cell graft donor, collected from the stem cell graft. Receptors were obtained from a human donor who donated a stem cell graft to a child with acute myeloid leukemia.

The CDR3 coding sequence is TGTGCCAGCATCATTAAAACGGGGCAGACTCACAATGAGCAGTTCTTC. It translates to CASIIKTGQTHNEQFF. The chain links TRBV6-1 to TRBJ2-1; D might be TRBD1 or TRBD2, each matching 5 bases. Germline CDR1 is MNHNS and CDR2 is SASEGT. V was pared by 7 bases and J by 5 bases, with 21 bases between. The CDR3 runs to 16 residues.

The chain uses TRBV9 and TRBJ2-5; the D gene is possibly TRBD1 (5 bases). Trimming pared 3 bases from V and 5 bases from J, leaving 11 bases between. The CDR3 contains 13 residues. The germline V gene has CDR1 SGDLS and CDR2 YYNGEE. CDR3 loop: CASSAQGFETQYF. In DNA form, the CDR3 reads TGTGCCAGCAGCGCCCAGGGTTTCGAGACCCAGTACTTC.

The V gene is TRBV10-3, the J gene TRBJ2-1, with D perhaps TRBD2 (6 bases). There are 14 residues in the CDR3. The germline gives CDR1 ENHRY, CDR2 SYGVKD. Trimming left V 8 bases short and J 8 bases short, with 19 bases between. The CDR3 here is CAISNLTSLYEQFF. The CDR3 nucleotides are TGTGCCATCTCCAACTTGACTAGTTTGTATGAGCAGTTCTTC.

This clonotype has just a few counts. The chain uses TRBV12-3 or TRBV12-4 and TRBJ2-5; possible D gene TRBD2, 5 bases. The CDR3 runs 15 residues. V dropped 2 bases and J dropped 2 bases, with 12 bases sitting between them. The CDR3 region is CASSLNSGKQETQYF. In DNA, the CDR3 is TGTGCCAGCAGTTTAAATTCGGGGAAACAAGAGACCCAGTACTTC.

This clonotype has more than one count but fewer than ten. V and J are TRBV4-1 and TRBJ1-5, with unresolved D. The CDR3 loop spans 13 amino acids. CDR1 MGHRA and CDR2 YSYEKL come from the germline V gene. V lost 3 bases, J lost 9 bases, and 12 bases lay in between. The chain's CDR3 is CASSQGPLGPQHF. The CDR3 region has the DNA TGCGCCAGCAGCCAGGGTCCACTGGGGCCCCAGCATTTT.

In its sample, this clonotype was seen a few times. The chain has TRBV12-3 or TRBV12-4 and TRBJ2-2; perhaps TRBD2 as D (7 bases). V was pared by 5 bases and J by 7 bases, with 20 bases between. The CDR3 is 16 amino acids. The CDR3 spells CASSNRGGASNGELFF. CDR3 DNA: TGTGCCAGCAGTAATAGAGGGGGGGCAAGTAACGGGGAGCTGTTTTTT.

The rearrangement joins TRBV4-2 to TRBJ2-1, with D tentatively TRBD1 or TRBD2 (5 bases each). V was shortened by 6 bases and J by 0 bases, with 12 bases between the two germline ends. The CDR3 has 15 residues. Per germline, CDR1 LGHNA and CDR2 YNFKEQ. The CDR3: CASSQLGVSYNEQFF. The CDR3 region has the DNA TGTGCCAGCAGTCAACTGGGGGTCTCCTACAATGAGCAGTTCTTC.